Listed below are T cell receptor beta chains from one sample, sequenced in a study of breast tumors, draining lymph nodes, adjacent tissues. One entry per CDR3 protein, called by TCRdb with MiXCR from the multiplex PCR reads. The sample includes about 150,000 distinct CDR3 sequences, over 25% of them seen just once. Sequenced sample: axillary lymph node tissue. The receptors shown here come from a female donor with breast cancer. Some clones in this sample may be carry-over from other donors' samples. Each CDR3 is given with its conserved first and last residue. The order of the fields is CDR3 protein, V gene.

CDR3 protein: CASSLDLRGGMNTQAFF
V gene: TRBV7-2

CDR3 protein: CASSRQGWYGYTF
V gene: TRBV19

CDR3 protein: CASSQYGGRQETQYF
V gene: TRBV4-2

CDR3 protein: CASSVGGRGGVGEETQYF
V gene: TRBV9

CDR3 protein: CSALLGGGTQYF
V gene: TRBV20-1

CDR3 protein: CSARDATHGDMGEQYF
V gene: TRBV20-1

CDR3 protein: CASNPRTAVNPPNSPLHF
V gene: TRBV6-1

CDR3 protein: CASSYDRGATEAFF
V gene: TRBV7-6

CDR3 protein: CASSRGTVNEQLF
V gene: TRBV5-6

CDR3 protein: CASTTTGGGNEQFF
V gene: TRBV5-1

CDR3 protein: CTSSETGVEQYF
V gene: TRBV25-1

CDR3 protein: CASSMGRPEDTQYF
V gene: TRBV4-1

CDR3 protein: CASSRPIAGGLIFPTQYF
V gene: TRBV7-2

CDR3 protein: CASSSFWAGSYEQYF
V gene: TRBV6-5

CDR3 protein: CASRNRAENTEAFF
V gene: TRBV4-1

CDR3 protein: CSARADRGLFEQFF
V gene: TRBV20-1

CDR3 protein: CASSLAGGVDTQYF
V gene: TRBV2

CDR3 protein: CSAMRGTYNSPLHF
V gene: TRBV20-1

CDR3 protein: CASSLGVGGNEQFF
V gene: TRBV27

CDR3 protein: CASSRGTDQETQYF
V gene: TRBV11-3

CDR3 protein: CASSLESTEAFF
V gene: TRBV18

CDR3 protein: CASSDPGHRTGETQYF
V gene: TRBV2

CDR3 protein: CASSSREGVTEAFF
V gene: TRBV6-5

CDR3 protein: CASSFSGGLNEQFF
V gene: TRBV12-3/TRBV12-4

CDR3 protein: CASSPRIDRFQAEAFF
V gene: TRBV11-2

CDR3 protein: CASSPGVGGVYNEQFF
V gene: TRBV7-2

CDR3 protein: CASSIVGTGVGGNQPQHF
V gene: TRBV19

CDR3 protein: CASSLRGGSNEQFF
V gene: TRBV11-2